Here is one T cell receptor beta chain with its context. The target antigen is unknown. Repertoires were generated with immunoSEQ multiplex PCR, while TCRdb's copy carries only in-frame clones and drops some. The data show 97,000 or so clones, roughly 84% seen once. Trimming took 6 bases from V and 14 from J; bases not matched to a gene: 7. The CDR3 is 12 residues long. The data originate from a study of T cell responses to AZD1222 COVID-19 vaccine. Broader study findings: The study identified only five or six AZD1222 recipients as seropositive at baseline. Among the donors, most were white British and more were female, and clonal diversity was possibly underestimated.

This chain links TRBV12-3 or TRBV12-4 with TRBJ1-6; 7 nucleotides agree with TRBD1. The receptor comes from an adult in good health. The sample here was peripheral blood, taken on day 0 of AZD1222 vaccination. CDR3 nucleotides: TGTGCCAGCAGCCGACAGGGCGGATCCCTCCACTTT. Translating gives CASSRQGGSLHF.